This entry features one TCR beta chain sequence. Its target is not known. The sample's time point: week 23, last vaccination. Each dose delivered 300 ug of mutant IDH1 20-mer peptide subcutaneously with imiquimod. Donor diagnoses consisted of new WHO grade 3 or 4 IDH1-mutant, ATRX-lost astrocytomas. The repertoire was sequenced with immunoSEQ multiplex PCR; TCRdb's copy has only in-frame clones and lacks some. The sample consists of about 43,000 clones, approximately 84% of them appearing once. This specimen belongs to a study of a mutant IDH1 vaccine in newly diagnosed glioma. The TCR was taken from a woman aged 18 to 35 with glioma. Some clones in this sample may be carry-over from other donors' samples. The specimen was PBMCs, collected from a glioma patient whose treatment included an IDH1 peptide vaccine.

In nucleotides, the CDR3 is TGTGCCAGCAGCCACATCGGTTCTCCCGGAGGTGGAGGGATGAACACTGAAGCTTTCTTT. It translates to CASSHIGSPGGGGMNTEAFF. The chain links TRBV4-2 to TRBJ1-1; the D is unclear. The ends were cut back, 3 bases at V and 0 bases at J, with 26 bases in the middle. The CDR3 has 20 residues. Germline CDR1 and CDR2: LGHNA and YNFKEQ.